This TCR beta chain was sequenced in a study of T cell repertoires in cytomegalovirus infection. Study-wide results and caveats: Identification of carriers of CMV plus the relevant HLA was achieved through cumulative public TCR beta family frequency. The study found HLA-C-restricted CMV-specific TCR beta clonotypes dominating the ex vivo response.

TCRdb fed the reads into MiXCR, producing one record per CDR3 protein. The repertoire holds 630,000 or so distinct CDR3 sequences, with more than 20% as singletons. This CDR3 is built from 13 residues. CDR1 is SNHLY and CDR2 is FYNNEI in the germline V gene. V was pared by 11 bases and J by 2 bases, with 6 bases of the junction left unmatched. In this sample, this clonotype turned up a few times. The antigen is unknown. Sequencing was carried out using CD8+ T cells from PBMCs. The J gene is TRBJ2-3, the V gene TRBV2, with 8 bases that match TRBD2. This sequence was found in a human donor in good health (CMV status not recorded). Some clones in this sample may be carry-over from other donors' samples. CDR3 amino acids: CAVTSGPTDTQYF. The CDR3 region has the DNA TGTGCCGTTACTAGCGGTCCCACAGATACGCAGTATTTT.